One T cell receptor (beta chain) is described in this entry. Its specificity is not known. Libraries were prepared by immunoSEQ multiplex PCR; TCRdb keeps only in-frame clonotypes and omits some of them. The sample has more than 95,000 clones, 85% to 90% seen once; the top ten hold 17%. The source of the sample is a study of T cell responses to AZD1222 COVID-19 vaccine. The length of the CDR3 is 13 residues. Deletions cut 2 bases from V and 3 bases from J, with 8 bases between. General study results and limits: An increase in Spike-specific TCR breadth and depth was observed after two AZD1222 doses.

This specimen was peripheral blood, taken 28 days after the second AZD1222 dose. The sequence derives from an adult who received the AZD1222 COVID-19 vaccine. The V call is TRBV12-3 or TRBV12-4, the J call TRBJ2-7; either TRBD1 or TRBD2 may fit D (5 bases each). This chain's CDR3 is CASSLRDLYEQYF. DNA for the CDR3: TGTGCCAGCAGTTTACGGGACCTCTACGAGCAGTACTTC.